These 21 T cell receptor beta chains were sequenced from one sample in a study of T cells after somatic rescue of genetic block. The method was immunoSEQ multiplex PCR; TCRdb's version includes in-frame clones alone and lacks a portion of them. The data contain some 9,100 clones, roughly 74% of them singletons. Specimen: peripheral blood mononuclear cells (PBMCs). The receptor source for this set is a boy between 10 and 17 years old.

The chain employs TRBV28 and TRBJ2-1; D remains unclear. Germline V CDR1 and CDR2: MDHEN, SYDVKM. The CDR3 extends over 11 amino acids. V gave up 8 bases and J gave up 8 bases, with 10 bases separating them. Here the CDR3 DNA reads TGTGCCAGCCTCGCCGACCATGAGCAGTTCTTC. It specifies CASLADHEQFF.

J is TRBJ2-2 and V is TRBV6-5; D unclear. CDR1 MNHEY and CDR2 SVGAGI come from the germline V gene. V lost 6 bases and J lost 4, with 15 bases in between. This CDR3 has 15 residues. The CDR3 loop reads CASSSYIRFTGELFF. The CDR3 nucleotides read TGTGCCAGCAGCTCCTATATCCGTTTCACCGGGGAGCTGTTTTTT.

DNA of the CDR3: TGTGCCTGGAGTGTATCCCAGGGCCTCAGCAATCAGCCCCAGCATTTT. Translation gives CAWSVSQGLSNQPQHF. V gene TRBV30 combines with J gene TRBJ1-5, with a weak D call TRBD1 (5 bases). Germline-derived CDR1 and CDR2 are GTSNPN and SVGIG (reference sequence). V was cut by 0 bases and J by 1 base, with 13 bases left in between. The CDR3 runs to 16 residues.

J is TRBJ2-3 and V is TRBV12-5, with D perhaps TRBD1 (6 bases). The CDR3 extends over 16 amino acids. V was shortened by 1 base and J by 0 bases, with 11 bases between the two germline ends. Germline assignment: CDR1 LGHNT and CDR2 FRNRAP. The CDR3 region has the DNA TGTGCTAGTGGTTTGGGGGACACCTTTAGCACAGATACGCAGTATTTT. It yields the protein CASGLGDTFSTDTQYF.

CDR3 sequence reads: CASSFQSLAGVYEQYF. For the CDR3, the DNA is TGCGCCAGCAGCTTTCAATCCCTAGCGGGAGTCTACGAGCAGTACTTC. The V gene is TRBV5-1, the J gene TRBJ2-7; 10 bases line up with TRBD2. Germline loops: CDR1 SGHRS, CDR2 YFSETQ. This CDR3 has 16 residues. V lost 2 bases, J lost 3 bases, and 8 bases stayed unmatched. Supplemented by reference TRBV5-1 and TRBJ2-7, the full variable domain reads KAGVTQTPRYLIKTRGQQVTLSCSPISGHRSVSWYQQTPGQGLQFLFEYFSETQRNKGNFPGRFSGRQFSNSRSEMNVSTLELGDSALYLCASSFQSLAGVYEQYFGPGTRLTVT.

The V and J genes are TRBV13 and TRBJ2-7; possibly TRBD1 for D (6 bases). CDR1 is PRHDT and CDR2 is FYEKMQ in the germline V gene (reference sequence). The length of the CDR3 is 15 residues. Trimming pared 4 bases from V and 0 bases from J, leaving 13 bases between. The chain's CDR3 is CASSSQGPSSYEQYF. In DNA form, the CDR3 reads TGTGCCAGCAGCTCGCAGGGGCCTAGCTCCTACGAGCAGTACTTC.

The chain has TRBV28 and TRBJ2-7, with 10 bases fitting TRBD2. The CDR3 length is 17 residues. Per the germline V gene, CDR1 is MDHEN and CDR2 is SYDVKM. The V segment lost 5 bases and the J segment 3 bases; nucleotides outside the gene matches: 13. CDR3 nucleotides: TGTGCCAGCAGTACTCCCGCGGCAGGACTAGCGGACTACGAGCAGTACTTC. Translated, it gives CASSTPAAGLADYEQYF.

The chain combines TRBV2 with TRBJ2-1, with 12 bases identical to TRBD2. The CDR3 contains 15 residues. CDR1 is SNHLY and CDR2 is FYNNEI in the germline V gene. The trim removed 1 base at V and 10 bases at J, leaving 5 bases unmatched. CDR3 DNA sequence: TGTGCCAGCAGTGAAGTACTAGCGGGGGGTGTGGAGCAGTTCTTC. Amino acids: CASSEVLAGGVEQFF.

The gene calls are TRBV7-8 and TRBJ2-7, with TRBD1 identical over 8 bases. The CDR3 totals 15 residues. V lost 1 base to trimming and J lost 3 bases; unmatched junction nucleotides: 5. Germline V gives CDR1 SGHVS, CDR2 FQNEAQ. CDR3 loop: CASSLVRTGFYEQYF. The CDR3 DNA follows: TGTGCCAGCAGCTTAGTCCGGACAGGGTTCTACGAGCAGTACTTC.

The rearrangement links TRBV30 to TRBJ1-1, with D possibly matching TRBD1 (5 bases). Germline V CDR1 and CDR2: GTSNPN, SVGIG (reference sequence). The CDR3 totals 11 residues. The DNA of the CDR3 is TGTTGCCAGGACAAGAACACTGAAGCTTTCTTT. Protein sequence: CCQDKNTEAFF.

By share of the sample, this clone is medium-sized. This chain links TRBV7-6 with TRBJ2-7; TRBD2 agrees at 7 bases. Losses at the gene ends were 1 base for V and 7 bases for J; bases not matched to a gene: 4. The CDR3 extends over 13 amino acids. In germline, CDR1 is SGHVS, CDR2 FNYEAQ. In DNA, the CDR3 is TGTGCCAGCAGCTTAGGGGGAGCGGGGGAGCAGTACTTC. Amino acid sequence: CASSLGGAGEQYF.

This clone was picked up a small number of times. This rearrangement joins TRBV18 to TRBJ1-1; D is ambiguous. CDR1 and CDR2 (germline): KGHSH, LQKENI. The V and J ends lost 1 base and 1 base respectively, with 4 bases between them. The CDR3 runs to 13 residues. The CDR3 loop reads CASSPQGNTEAFF. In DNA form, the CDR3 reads TGTGCCAGCTCACCACAGGGGAACACTGAAGCTTTCTTT.

The CDR3 coding sequence is TGTGCCTGGGGGGGGGATCTAGTGACCCAGTACTTC. Translated, it gives CAWGGDLVTQYF. This sequence joins TRBV30 and TRBJ2-5; 7 bases map to TRBD2. Germline assignment: CDR1 GTSNPN and CDR2 SVGIG (reference sequence). CDR3 length: 12 residues. With 5 bases clipped from V and 7 bases from J, the junction kept 7 bases outside the gene matches.

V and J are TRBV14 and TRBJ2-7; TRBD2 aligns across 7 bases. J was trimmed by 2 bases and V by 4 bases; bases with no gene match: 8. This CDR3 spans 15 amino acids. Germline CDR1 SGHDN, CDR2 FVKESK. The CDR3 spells CASSPYGTSAYEQYF. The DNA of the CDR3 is TGTGCCAGCAGCCCCTACGGAACTAGCGCCTACGAGCAGTACTTC.

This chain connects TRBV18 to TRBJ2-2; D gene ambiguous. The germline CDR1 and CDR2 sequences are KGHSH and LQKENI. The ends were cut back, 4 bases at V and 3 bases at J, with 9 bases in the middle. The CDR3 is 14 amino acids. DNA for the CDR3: TGTGCCAGCTCACGCTGGACCTACACCGGGGAGCTGTTTTTT. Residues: CASSRWTYTGELFF.

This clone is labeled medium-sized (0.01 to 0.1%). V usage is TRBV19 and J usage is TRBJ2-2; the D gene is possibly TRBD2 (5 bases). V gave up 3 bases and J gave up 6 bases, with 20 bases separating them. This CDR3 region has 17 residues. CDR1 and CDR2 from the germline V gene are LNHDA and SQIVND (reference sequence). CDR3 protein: CASSMLMEAAGAGELFF. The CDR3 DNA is TGTGCCAGTAGTATGCTCATGGAGGCGGCAGGAGCCGGGGAGCTGTTTTTT. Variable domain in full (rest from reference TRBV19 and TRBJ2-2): DGGITQSPKYLFRKEGQNVTLSCEQNLNHDAMYWYRQDPGQGLRLIYYSQIVNDFQKGDIAEGYSVSREKKESFPLTVTSAQKNPTAFYLCASSMLMEAAGAGELFFGEGSRLTVL.

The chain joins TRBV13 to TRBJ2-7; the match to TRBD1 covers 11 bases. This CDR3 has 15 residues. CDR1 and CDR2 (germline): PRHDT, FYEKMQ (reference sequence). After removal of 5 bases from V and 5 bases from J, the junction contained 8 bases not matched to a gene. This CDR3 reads CASSTRTGGFHEQYF. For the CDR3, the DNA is TGTGCCAGCAGCACACGGACAGGGGGCTTCCACGAGCAGTACTTC.

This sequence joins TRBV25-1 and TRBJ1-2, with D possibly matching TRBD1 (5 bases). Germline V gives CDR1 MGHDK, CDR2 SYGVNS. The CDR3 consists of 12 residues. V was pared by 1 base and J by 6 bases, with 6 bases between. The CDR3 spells CASSESGHGYTF. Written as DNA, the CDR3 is TGTGCCAGCAGTGAATCGGGACATGGCTACACCTTC.

The CDR3 DNA sequence: TGTGCCAGCAGCTGGGCGGGACAGGGGTCCTACGAGCAGTACTTC. Translating it yields CASSWAGQGSYEQYF. The chain employs TRBV7-6 and TRBJ2-7; 10 bases are a match to TRBD1. The CDR3 is made up of 15 amino acids. Germline V gene data show CDR1 as SGHVS and CDR2 as FNYEAQ. The trim removed 4 bases at V and 1 base at J, leaving 4 bases unmatched.

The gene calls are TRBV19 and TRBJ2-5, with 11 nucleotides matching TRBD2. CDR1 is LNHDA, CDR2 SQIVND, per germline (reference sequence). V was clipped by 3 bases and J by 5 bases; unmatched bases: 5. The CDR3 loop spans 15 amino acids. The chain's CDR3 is CASSMVLAGAETQYF. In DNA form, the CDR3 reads TGTGCCAGTAGTATGGTACTAGCGGGGGCGGAGACCCAGTACTTC.

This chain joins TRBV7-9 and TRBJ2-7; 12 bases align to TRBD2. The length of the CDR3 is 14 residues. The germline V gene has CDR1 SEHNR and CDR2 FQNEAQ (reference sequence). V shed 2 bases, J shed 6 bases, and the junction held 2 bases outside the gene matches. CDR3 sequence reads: CASSLLAGGPEQYF. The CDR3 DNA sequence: TGTGCCAGCAGCTTACTAGCGGGGGGGCCCGAGCAGTACTTC.